The clone carrying this TCR beta chain was counted a few times. As yet, its antigen is unknown. As it was prepared, the TCRbeta library received unique molecular identifiers. MiXCR, applied by TCRdb to the PCR reads, yields one record per CDR3 protein. The table records around 300,000 distinct CDR3 sequences, approximately 20% of them present only once. This CDR3 region has 16 residues. J lost 2 bases, V lost 3 bases, and 8 bases had no gene match. These data are taken from a study of T-cell reconstitution after alpha-beta-depleted transplantation in children. Overall study findings and caveats: At the one-year point after transplant, T-cell counts and TCRbeta diversity were found to come mostly from T cells that had been newly produced. Day-60 TCRbeta diversity that was high in some patients was derived from surviving recipient T cells and thymic progenitors.

This sequence was found in a male patient between 5 and 17 years old who had a stem cell transplant for acute lymphoblastic leukemia, so the T cells may come from the graft donor. Sequences were derived from PBMCs, mostly from graft donor cells, sampled 180 days after TCRalphabeta/CD19-depleted stem cell transplant. This chain uses TRBV12-3 or TRBV12-4 with TRBJ2-7; 9 bases match TRBD2. The chain's CDR3 is CASSFQGLAGPYEQYF. The CDR3 bases are TGTGCCAGCAGTTTTCAGGGGCTAGCGGGGCCCTACGAGCAGTACTTC.